This section outlines one TCR beta chain sequence together with its context. Its antigen remains undetermined. No qualities accompany the bases; no much larger clone lies one base away. This entry is derived from a study of cytotoxic CD8 clonotypes in ibrutinib-treated CLL (dated by TCRdb to the early 2020s). Regarding the study in general: The cohort included around 15 treatment-naive and 11 relapsed/refractory patients; about 18 were IGHV unmutated. Responses were partial in some 24 patients and complete in 2; after median roughly 69 months follow-up, about 14 stayed in remission and about twelve progressed. On average, each sample yielded 255,043 productive templates and under 95,000 productive rearrangements. Response samples were obtained after a median of around 11 months of treatment, with a range of about 6 to 40 months. Cryopreserved peripheral blood mononuclear cells were obtained prior to treatment, at the time of response, and at either disease progression or sustained remission. Longitudinal samples were obtainable from about 30% of the roughly 90 participants in the trial. Patients were still on ibrutinib when every remission and progressive disease sample was collected.

Taken from cysteine to phenylalanine, the CDR3 has 13 residues. Kept here is only the CDR3 DNA, which spans 39 bases and is read in frame from base 1. V is cut back by 7 bases and J by 6 bases, with 12 bases in the junction unmatched. Per the germline V gene, SQVTM is the CDR1 and ANQGSEA is the CDR2. On a MiSeq, deep resolution sequencing aimed for a depth between 1 in 1 million and 1 in 200,000 T cells, with each clonotype covered approximately 9.2x on average. TCR beta libraries were generated with the immunoSEQ hsTCRB Kit. The original methods were these. Data were analyzed with ImmunoSEQ Data Assistant and ImmunoSEQ Analyzer, with V, D and J genes assigned per IMGT definitions. Clonality was computed as one minus normalized Shannon entropy of productive rearrangement frequencies, ranging from 0 to 1. Public clonotype analysis was restricted to overrepresented clonotypes comprising at least 0.05% of each patient's repertoire. Repertoires from some twelve age-matched healthy donors in immuneACCESS were used as clonality controls. TCRdb obtained this table from immuneACCESS and retained in-frame rearrangements with V and J assigned. These tables miss some clones; where compared with another copy, unresolved V genes account for less than half of the shortfall, and the remainder is unexplained. D and trimming come from the DNA, and the V and J calls and clone size come from that table. This sample is represented by about 160,000 clones; around 80% of them were singletons. Of the sample, over 4.5% is held by the ten largest clones.

This specimen's time point label, interpreted: roughly 2 years on ibrutinib. Roughly 2.2 micrograms of genomic DNA were extracted from cryopreserved PBMCs for TCR beta library preparation. Longitudinal blood samples from CLL patients on ibrutinib monotherapy were analyzed using high-throughput TCR beta sequencing. The patients were enrolled in a single-center, open-label phase 2 trial of ibrutinib monotherapy. Results and caveats for the whole study, not just this receptor: Public clonotypes were rare and either contracted or stayed stable during treatment, and the rise in clonality at ibrutinib response reflected the expansion of private clonotypes. An increase in clonality was observed at ibrutinib response, with clonality remaining stable during sustained remission and falling back toward baseline at progression. Sampling times were not matched between sustained-remission and progressing patients, and lymph node repertoires were not studied. Baseline clonality was found to be higher than that of age-matched healthy donors and was strongly correlated with circulating CD8+ T-cell counts.

The rearranged segments are TRBV29-1 and TRBJ2-7; 7 of the junction bases match TRBD1. This clonotype originated in a human donor with chronic lymphocytic leukemia. Sequenced here: PBMCs, sampled after 24 months of ibrutinib treatment. The DNA sequence follows: TGCAGCGGAAAACAAAACAGGGACAGCGAGCAGTACTTC. Its protein product is CSGKQNRDSEQYF.